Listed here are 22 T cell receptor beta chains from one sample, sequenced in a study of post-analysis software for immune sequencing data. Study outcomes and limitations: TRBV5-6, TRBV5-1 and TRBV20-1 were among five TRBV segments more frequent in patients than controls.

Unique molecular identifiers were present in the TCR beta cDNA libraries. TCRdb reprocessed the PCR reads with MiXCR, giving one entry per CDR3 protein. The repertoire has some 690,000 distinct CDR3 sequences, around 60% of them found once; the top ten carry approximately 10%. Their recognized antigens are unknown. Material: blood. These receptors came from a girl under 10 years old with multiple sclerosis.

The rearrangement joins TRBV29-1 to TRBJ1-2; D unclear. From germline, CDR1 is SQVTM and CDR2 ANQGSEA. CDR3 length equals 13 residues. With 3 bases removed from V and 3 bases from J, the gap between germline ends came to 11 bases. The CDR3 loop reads CSVEKGVDYGYTF. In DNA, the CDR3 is TGCAGCGTTGAGAAGGGAGTTGACTATGGCTACACCTTC.

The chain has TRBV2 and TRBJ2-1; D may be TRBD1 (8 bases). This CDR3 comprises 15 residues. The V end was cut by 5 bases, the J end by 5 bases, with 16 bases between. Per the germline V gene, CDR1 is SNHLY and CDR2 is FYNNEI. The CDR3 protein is CASSRNRGGNNEQFF. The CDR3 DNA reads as TGTGCCAGCAGTCGGAACAGGGGGGGTAACAATGAGCAGTTCTTC.

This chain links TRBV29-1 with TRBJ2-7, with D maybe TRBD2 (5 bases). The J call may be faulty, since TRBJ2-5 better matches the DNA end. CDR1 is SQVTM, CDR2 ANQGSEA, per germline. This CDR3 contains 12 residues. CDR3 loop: CSVVTGLETQYF. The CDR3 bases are TGCAGCGTTGTGACGGGGTTGGAGACCCAGTACTTC.

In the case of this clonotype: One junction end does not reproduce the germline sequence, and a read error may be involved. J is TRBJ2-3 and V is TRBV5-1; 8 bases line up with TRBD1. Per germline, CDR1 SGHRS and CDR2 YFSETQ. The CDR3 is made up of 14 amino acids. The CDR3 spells CASSLGQDTDTQYF. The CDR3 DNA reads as TGTGCCAGCAGTTTGGGACAGGACACAGATACGCAGTATTTT.

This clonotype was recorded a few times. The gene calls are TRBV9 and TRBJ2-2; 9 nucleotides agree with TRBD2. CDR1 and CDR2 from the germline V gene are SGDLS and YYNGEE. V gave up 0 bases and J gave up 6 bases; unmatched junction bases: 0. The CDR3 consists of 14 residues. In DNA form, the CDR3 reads TGTGCCAGCAGCGTAGGCGGGGGGGCCGGGGAGCTGTTTTTT. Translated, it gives CASSVGGGAGELFF.

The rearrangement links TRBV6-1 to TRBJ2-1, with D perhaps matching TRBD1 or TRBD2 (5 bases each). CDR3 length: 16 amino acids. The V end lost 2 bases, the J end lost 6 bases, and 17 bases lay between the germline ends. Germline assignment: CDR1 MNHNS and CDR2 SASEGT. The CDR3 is CASSEPGSGGFNEQFF. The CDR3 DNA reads TGTGCCAGCAGTGAACCGGGGTCTGGGGGTTTCAATGAGCAGTTCTTC.

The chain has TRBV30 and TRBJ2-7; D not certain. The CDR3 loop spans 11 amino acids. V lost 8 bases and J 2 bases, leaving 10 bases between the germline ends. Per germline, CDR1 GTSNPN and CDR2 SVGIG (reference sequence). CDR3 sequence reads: CAGDGAYEQYF. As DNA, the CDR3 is TGTGCCGGCGACGGAGCCTACGAGCAGTACTTC.

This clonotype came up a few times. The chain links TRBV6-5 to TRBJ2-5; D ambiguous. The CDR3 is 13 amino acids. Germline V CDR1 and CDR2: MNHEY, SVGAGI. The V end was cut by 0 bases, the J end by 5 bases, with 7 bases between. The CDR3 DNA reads TGTGCCAGCAGTTACTCGGTGGGGGAGACCCAGTACTTC. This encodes CASSYSVGETQYF.

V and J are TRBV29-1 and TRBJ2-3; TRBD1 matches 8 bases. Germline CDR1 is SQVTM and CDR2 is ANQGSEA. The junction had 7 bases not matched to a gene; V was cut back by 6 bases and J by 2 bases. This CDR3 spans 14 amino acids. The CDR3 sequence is CSVAGTGYTDTQYF. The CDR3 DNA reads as TGCAGCGTGGCCGGGACAGGATACACAGATACGCAGTATTTT.

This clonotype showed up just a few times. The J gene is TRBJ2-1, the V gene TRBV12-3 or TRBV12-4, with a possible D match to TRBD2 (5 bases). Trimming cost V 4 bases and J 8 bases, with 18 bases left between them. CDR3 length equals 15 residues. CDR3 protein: CASSSGRGLWDEQFF. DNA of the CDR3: TGTGCCAGCAGTTCGGGTCGAGGACTCTGGGATGAGCAGTTCTTC.

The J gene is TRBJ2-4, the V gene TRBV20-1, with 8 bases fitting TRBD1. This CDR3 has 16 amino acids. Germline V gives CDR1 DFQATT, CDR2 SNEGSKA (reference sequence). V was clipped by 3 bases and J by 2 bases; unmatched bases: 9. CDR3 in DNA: TGCAGTGCTAGTCCACAGGGGGACAAGACCAAAAACATTCAGTACTTC. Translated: CSASPQGDKTKNIQYF.

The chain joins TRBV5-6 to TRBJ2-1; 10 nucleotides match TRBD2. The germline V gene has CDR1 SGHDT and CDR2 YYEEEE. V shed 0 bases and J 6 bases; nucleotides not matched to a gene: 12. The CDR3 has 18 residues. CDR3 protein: CASSLVGGPSGGINEQFF. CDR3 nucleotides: TGTGCCAGCAGCTTGGTTGGGGGTCCTAGCGGGGGAATCAATGAGCAGTTCTTC.

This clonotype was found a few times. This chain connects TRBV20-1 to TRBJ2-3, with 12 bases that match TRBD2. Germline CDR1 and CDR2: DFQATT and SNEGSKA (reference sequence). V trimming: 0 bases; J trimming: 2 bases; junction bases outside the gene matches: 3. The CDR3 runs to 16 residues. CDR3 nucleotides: TGCAGTGCTAGAGATAGACTAGCGGGGGACACAGATACGCAGTATTTT. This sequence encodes CSARDRLAGDTDTQYF.

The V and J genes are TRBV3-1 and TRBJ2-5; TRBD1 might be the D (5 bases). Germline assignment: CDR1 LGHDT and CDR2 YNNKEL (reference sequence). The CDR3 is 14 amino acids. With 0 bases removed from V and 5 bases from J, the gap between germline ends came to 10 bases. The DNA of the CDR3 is TGTGCCAGCAGCCAAGACCGGACACGCGAGACCCAGTACTTC. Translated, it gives CASSQDRTRETQYF.

CDR3 in amino acids: CASSVGAPLADTQYF. The CDR3 region has the DNA TGCGCCAGCAGTGTGGGGGCACCCCTCGCAGATACGCAGTATTTT. V is TRBV10-1 and J is TRBJ2-3; possibly TRBD1 for D (6 bases). Trimming pared 4 bases from V and 4 bases from J, leaving 15 bases between. This CDR3 contains 15 residues. Germline values: CDR1 WNHNN, CDR2 SYGVQD (reference sequence).

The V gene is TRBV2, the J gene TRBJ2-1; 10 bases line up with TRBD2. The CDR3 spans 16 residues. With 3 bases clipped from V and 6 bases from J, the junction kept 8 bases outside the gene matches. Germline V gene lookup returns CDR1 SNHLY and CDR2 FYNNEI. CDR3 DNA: TGTGCCAGCAGTGACCTTTCAGCGGGAGGGGCCAATGAGCAGTTCTTC. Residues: CASSDLSAGGANEQFF.

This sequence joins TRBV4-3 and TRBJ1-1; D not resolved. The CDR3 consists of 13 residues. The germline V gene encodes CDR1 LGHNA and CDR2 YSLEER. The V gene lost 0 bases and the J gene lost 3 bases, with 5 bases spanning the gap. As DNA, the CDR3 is TGCGCCAGCAGCCAAGATAGTCACACTGAAGCTTTCTTT. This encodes CASSQDSHTEAFF.

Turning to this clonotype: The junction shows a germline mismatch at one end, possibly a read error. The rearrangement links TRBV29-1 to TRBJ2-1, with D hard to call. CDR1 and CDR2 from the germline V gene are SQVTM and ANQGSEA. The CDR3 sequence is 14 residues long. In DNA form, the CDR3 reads TGCAGCGCCCTACCCCAGGACCCCTACAATAAGCAGTTCTTC. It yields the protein CSALPQDPYNKQFF.

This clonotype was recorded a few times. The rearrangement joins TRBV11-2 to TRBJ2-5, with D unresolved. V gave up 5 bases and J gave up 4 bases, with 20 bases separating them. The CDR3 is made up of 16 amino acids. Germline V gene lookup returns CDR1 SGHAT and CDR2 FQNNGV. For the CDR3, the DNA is TGTGCCAGCAGCCCCCCCCAGGCCTTGGTAATAGAGACCCAGTACTTC. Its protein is CASSPPQALVIETQYF.

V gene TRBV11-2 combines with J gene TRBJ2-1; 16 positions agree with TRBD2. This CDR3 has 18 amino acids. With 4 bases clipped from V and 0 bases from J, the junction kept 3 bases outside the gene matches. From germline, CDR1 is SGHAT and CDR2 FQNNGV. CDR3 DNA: TGTGCCAGCAGCTCGGGACTAGCGGGAGGGCCCTCCTACAATGAGCAGTTCTTC. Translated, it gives CASSSGLAGGPSYNEQFF. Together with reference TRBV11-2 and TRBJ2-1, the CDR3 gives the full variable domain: EAGVAQSPRYKIIEKRQSVAFWCNPISGHATLYWYQQILGQGPKLLIQFQNNGVVDDSQLPKDRFSAERLKGVDSTLKIQPAKLEDSAVYLCASSSGLAGGPSYNEQFFGPGTRLTVL.

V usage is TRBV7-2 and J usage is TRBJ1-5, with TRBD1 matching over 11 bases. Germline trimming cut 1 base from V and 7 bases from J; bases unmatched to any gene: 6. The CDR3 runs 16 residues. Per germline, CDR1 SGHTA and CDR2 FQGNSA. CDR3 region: CASSLVGQGARQPQHF. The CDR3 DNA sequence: TGTGCCAGCAGCTTAGTCGGACAGGGGGCGAGGCAGCCCCAGCATTTT.

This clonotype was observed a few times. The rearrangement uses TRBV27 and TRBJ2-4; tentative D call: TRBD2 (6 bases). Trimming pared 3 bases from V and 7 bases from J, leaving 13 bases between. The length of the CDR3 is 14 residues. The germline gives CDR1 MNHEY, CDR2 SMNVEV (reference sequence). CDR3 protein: CASSLRDGKNIQYF. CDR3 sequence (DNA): TGTGCCAGCAGTTTGCGGGACGGCAAGAACATTCAGTACTTC.